This T cell receptor beta chain was obtained from a study of cytotoxic CD8 clonotypes in ibrutinib-treated CLL. General observations from the study: Sustained-remission patients were sampled at one set of times and progressing patients at different ones. Baseline levels were approached again at progression, after clonality had risen at ibrutinib response. Public clonotypes proved infrequent, and on treatment they shrank or remained steady.

Deep sequencing aimed at 1 in 200,000 to 1 in 1 million T cells' resolution. Repertoires were generated with immunoSEQ multiplex PCR, while TCRdb's copy carries only in-frame clones and drops some. The sample contains nearly 300,000 clones, 76% of which appear only once. With regard to this clone: As yet, its antigen is unknown.

With 11 bases removed from V and 0 bases from J, the gap between germline ends came to 14 bases. CDR1 and CDR2 (germline): SNHLY, FYNNEI. The CDR3 loop spans 13 amino acids. This receptor was identified in a human donor with chronic lymphocytic leukemia. Specimen: PBMCs, collected at disease progression, from a patient treated with ibrutinib. This chain connects TRBV2 to TRBJ2-7; no reliable D call. CDR3 amino acids: CASTPDHSYEQYF. The CDR3 DNA reads TGTGCCTCCACCCCGGACCACTCCTACGAGCAGTACTTC.